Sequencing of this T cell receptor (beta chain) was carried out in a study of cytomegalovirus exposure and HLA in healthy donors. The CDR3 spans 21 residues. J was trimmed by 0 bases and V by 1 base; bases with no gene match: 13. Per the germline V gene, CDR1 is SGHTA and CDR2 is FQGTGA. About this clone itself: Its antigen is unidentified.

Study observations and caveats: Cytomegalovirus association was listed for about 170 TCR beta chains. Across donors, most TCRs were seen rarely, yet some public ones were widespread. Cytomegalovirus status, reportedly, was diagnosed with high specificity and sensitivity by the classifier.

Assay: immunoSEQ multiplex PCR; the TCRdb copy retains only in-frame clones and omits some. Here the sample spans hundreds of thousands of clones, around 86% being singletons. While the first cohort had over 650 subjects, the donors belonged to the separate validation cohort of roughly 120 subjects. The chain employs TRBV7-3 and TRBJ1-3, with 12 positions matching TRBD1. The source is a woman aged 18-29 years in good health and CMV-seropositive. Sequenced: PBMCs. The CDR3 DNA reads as TGTGCCAGCAGCTTAATCGACCGGGACAGGGGGCGAAGTTGCTCTGGAAACACCATATATTTT. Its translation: CASSLIDRDRGRSCSGNTIYF.